One and the same sample provided the 20 T cell receptor beta chains below, sequenced in a study of T cells in Graves' hyperthyroidism and ophthalmopathy. The TCR beta CDR3 regions underwent amplification using RNA transcripts as the source. The HTBI set primed first-round TCR CDR3 RT-PCR. One entry per CDR3 protein results from TCRdb running MiXCR on the multiplex PCR reads. This sample has roughly 500,000 distinct CDR3 sequences, with about 46% found just once. Sequencing was carried out using peripheral blood or thyroid tissue (not recorded which). The receptors shown here come from an adult woman with Graves' disease, either hyperthyroidism or ophthalmopathy (not recorded which).

Remarks on this clonotype: A read error is possible here, since a much larger clone lies one base away. The DNA for the CDR3 is TGTGCCATCAGATCGTTGGGGGGGACGGCAACTCAGCCCCAGCATTTT. As protein: CAIRSLGGTATQPQHF. The chain links TRBV10-3 to TRBJ1-5; maybe TRBD1 (5 bases). This CDR3 contains 16 residues. V lost 6 bases and J 6 bases, leaving 21 bases between the germline ends. Germline lookup yields CDR1 ENHRY and CDR2 SYGVKD.

This chain joins TRBV2 and TRBJ1-1; D unresolved. There are 13 residues in the CDR3. V was pared by 4 bases and J by 11 bases, with 17 bases between. Germline V gene data show CDR1 as SNHLY and CDR2 as FYNNEI. CDR3 nucleotide sequence: TGTGCCAGCAGTGCTAGGATAAAGGTTGGGGCTTTCTTT. Translation: CASSARIKVGAFF. Full variable domain (remainder filled in from reference TRBV2 and TRBJ1-1): EPEVTQTPSHQVTQMGQEVILRCVPISNHLYFYWYRQILGQKVEFLVSFYNNEISEKSEIFDDQFSVERPDGSNFTLKIRSTKLEDSAMYFCASSARIKVGAFFGQGTRLTVV.

This clonotype has just a few counts. This rearrangement joins TRBV2 to TRBJ2-2; D is unclear. Germline lookup yields CDR1 SNHLY and CDR2 FYNNEI. This CDR3 comprises 13 residues. V lost 0 bases, J lost 6 bases, and 5 bases lay in between. The CDR3 sequence: CASSEALAGELFF. CDR3 sequence (DNA): TGTGCCAGCAGTGAAGCGTTGGCCGGGGAGCTGTTTTTT.

V usage is TRBV7-8 and J usage is TRBJ2-7, with a tentative D call TRBD2 (7 bases). The germline gives CDR1 SGHVS, CDR2 FQNEAQ. The CDR3 runs to 16 residues. Trimming left V 0 bases short and J 0 bases short, with 12 bases between. CDR3 region: CASSLAGRTVSYEQYF. CDR3 nucleotide sequence: TGTGCCAGCAGCTTAGCCGGGAGGACAGTCTCCTACGAGCAGTACTTC.

This sequence joins TRBV4-1 and TRBJ1-1; D is perhaps TRBD1 (5 bases). V shed 2 bases and J shed 2 bases, with 9 bases lying between them. Germline V gene sequence: CDR1 MGHRA, CDR2 YSYEKL. This CDR3 region has 14 residues. The chain's CDR3 is CASSQRGPNTEAFF. Written as DNA, the CDR3 is TGCGCCAGCAGCCAAAGGGGTCCTAACACTGAAGCTTTCTTT.

This clonotype showed up many times. The chain joins TRBV6-1 to TRBJ2-7; a weak D match, TRBD2 (9 bases). The CDR3 length is 15 residues. Between the trimmed V and J ends, which lost 7 bases and 2 bases, there was a span of 18 bases. Germline assignment: CDR1 MNHNS and CDR2 SASEGT. CDR3 residues: CASTSGTGGAYEQYF. In DNA form, the CDR3 reads TGTGCCAGCACTAGCGGGACAGGAGGAGCCTACGAGCAGTACTTC.

This clonotype was detected only a few times. The V call is TRBV27, the J call TRBJ1-6, with D perhaps matching TRBD1 (5 bases). This CDR3 region has 15 residues. Germline assignment: CDR1 MNHEY and CDR2 SMNVEV (reference sequence). V gave up 6 bases and J gave up 9 bases, with 18 bases separating them. The CDR3 here is CASSSGGAGRSPLHF. Here the CDR3 DNA reads TGTGCCAGCAGCTCCGGGGGAGCAGGTCGTTCACCCCTCCACTTT.

This clonotype has a handful of counts. This chain uses TRBV7-9 with TRBJ1-5; D possibly corresponds to TRBD1 (5 bases). The CDR3 length is 14 residues. Trimming left V 3 bases short and J 6 bases short, with 12 bases between. Germline V gives CDR1 SEHNR, CDR2 FQNEAQ (reference sequence). This chain's CDR3 is CASSFGRESQPQHF. The CDR3 region has the DNA TGTGCCAGCAGCTTTGGCAGGGAGTCTCAGCCCCAGCATTTT.

This clonotype was seen at least ten times. The V and J genes are TRBV5-1 and TRBJ1-1; D ambiguous. CDR1 is SGHRS and CDR2 is YFSETQ in the germline V gene. V was cut by 4 bases and J by 0 bases, with 7 bases left in between. The CDR3 is made up of 13 amino acids. The CDR3 reads CASSVQMNTEAFF. Here the CDR3 DNA reads TGCGCCAGCAGCGTACAGATGAACACTGAAGCTTTCTTT.

This chain connects TRBV2 to TRBJ1-5; no definite D call. The CDR3 is 15 amino acids. Trimming took 0 bases from V and 4 from J, leaving 10 bases between them. Looked up from germline, CDR1 is SNHLY and CDR2 is FYNNEI. Here the CDR3 DNA reads TGTGCCAGCAGTGAAGCGCTTCCGGGTAATCAGCCCCAGCATTTT. This translates into CASSEALPGNQPQHF.

The genes are TRBV7-9 and TRBJ1-1, with unresolved D. Trimming shortened V by 5 bases and J by 3 bases, and 13 bases separated the two germline ends. CDR1 and CDR2 from the germline V gene are SEHNR and FQNEAQ (reference sequence). CDR3 length equals 14 residues. CDR3 nucleotides: TGTGCCAGCAGCCCCCCTTCGGGTGACACTGAAGCTTTCTTT. It yields the protein CASSPPSGDTEAFF.

This clonotype was seen ten or more times. The chain joins TRBV10-3 to TRBJ2-7; perhaps D is TRBD1 or TRBD2 (5 bases each). The CDR3 has 15 residues. Trimming cost V 6 bases and J 2 bases, with 17 bases left between them. CDR1 is ENHRY, CDR2 SYGVKD, per germline. CDR3 protein: CAISGVGTETYEQYF. CDR3 coding DNA: TGTGCCATCAGCGGGGTAGGGACGGAAACCTACGAGCAGTACTTC.

J is TRBJ2-7 and V is TRBV15, with D perhaps being TRBD1 or TRBD2 (5 bases each). The germline V gene has CDR1 LNHNV and CDR2 YYDKDF (reference sequence). CDR3 size: 14 residues. V lost 4 bases and J 3 bases, leaving 13 bases between the germline ends. CDR3: CATSTRDGRYEQYF. CDR3 DNA sequence: TGTGCCACCAGCACGAGGGACGGGCGCTACGAGCAGTACTTC.

This clonotype was detected a few times. This rearrangement joins TRBV20-1 to TRBJ1-1; TRBD1 aligns across 10 bases. The CDR3 consists of 13 residues. CDR1 DFQATT and CDR2 SNEGSKA come from the germline V gene (reference sequence). V shed 5 bases and J 8 bases; nucleotides not matched to a gene: 8. The CDR3 coding sequence is TGCAGTGCTTCGGGACAGGGGATACGGGAAGCTTTCTTT. As protein: CSASGQGIREAFF.

The CDR3 loop is CASSSYRGAGTEAFF. CDR3 sequence (DNA): TGTGCCAGCAGTTCCTACAGGGGGGCGGGCACTGAAGCTTTCTTT. This chain uses TRBV27 with TRBJ1-1, with TRBD1 matching 8 bases. Germline CDR1 is MNHEY and CDR2 is SMNVEV (reference sequence). J was trimmed by 4 bases and V by 4 bases; bases with no gene match: 8. The CDR3 has 15 residues.

In this sample, this clonotype turned up many times. The chain couples TRBV29-1 to TRBJ2-7; the match to TRBD1 covers 8 bases. The CDR3 consists of 12 residues. CDR1 is SQVTM and CDR2 is ANQGSEA in the germline V gene. Trimming removed 7 bases from V and 2 bases from J; junction bases left unmatched: 4. CDR3 residues: CSGQGQAYEQYF. The CDR3 DNA reads as TGCAGCGGACAGGGACAGGCCTACGAGCAGTACTTC.

The chain combines TRBV7-9 with TRBJ1-6, with TRBD1 identical over 9 bases. From germline, CDR1 is SEHNR and CDR2 FQNEAQ (reference sequence). Trimming cost V 5 bases and J 11 bases; bases outside gene matches: 4. This CDR3 contains 13 residues. CDR3 sequence reads: CASSTGQGTPLHF. Here the CDR3 DNA reads TGTGCCAGCAGCACGGGACAGGGTACACCCCTCCACTTT.

The chain combines TRBV7-8 with TRBJ2-6; TRBD1 matches at 12 bases. The CDR3 contains 18 residues. V gave up 4 bases and J gave up 0 bases; unmatched junction bases: 4. Germline CDR1 reads SGHVS; CDR2 reads FQNEAQ. The CDR3 DNA reads as TGTGCCAGCAGCTCGGGACAGGGGGCTCCCTCTGGGGCCAACGTCCTGACTTTC. It codes for CASSSGQGAPSGANVLTF.

The chain links TRBV6-5 to TRBJ2-6; D is unclear. Germline lookup yields CDR1 MNHEY and CDR2 SVGAGI. The CDR3 consists of 15 residues. The ends were cut back, 2 bases at V and 3 bases at J, with 8 bases in the middle. CDR3 coding DNA: TGTGCCAGCAGTTACACGGTCGTTGGGGCCAACGTCCTGACTTTC. Protein sequence: CASSYTVVGANVLTF.

This clonotype came up once. V gene TRBV20-1 combines with J gene TRBJ2-7; TRBD1 aligns across 11 bases. V trimming: 6 bases; J trimming: 4 bases; junction bases outside the gene matches: 14. CDR1 is DFQATT and CDR2 is SNEGSKA in the germline V gene (reference sequence). The CDR3 covers 16 residues. In nucleotides, the CDR3 is TGCAGTGCCCTTGGGGACAGGGGGGTGTTCGGGTACGAGCAGTACTTC. This encodes CSALGDRGVFGYEQYF.